Shown below are 10 T cell receptor beta chains from a single sample sequenced in a study of beta chain features in type 1 diabetes. Study conclusions and caveats: Type 1 diabetes patients had TCRB CDR3s that were shorter (moderately but significantly so) in all four CD4+ subsets.

No antigens are known for them. TCRB transcripts that were expressed got sequenced, as all of the isolated RNA had been reverse transcribed. TCRdb keeps only in-frame clones here, not all; method: immunoSEQ multiplex PCR. In the table there are around 650,000 clones, 9.5% to 15% of which are singletons. Sequenced: naive CD4+ T cells from blood. The source is a young man with type 1 diabetes.

This clone appeared a few times. The chain joins TRBV28 to TRBJ2-6; TRBD1 might be the D (5 bases). This CDR3 has 15 amino acids. CDR1 MDHEN and CDR2 SYDVKM come from the germline V gene. The V end lost 6 bases, the J end lost 3 bases, and 12 bases lay between the germline ends. In nucleotides, the CDR3 is TGTGCCAGCAGCTTAGGCCAGGGTGGGGCCAACGTCCTGACTTTC. It translates to CASSLGQGGANVLTF.

The CDR3 sequence is CASSLEWGFQETQYF. The CDR3 region has the DNA TGTGCCAGCAGCTTAGAATGGGGATTCCAAGAGACCCAGTACTTC. The chain is built from TRBV7-9 and TRBJ2-5; D is unresolved. Looked up from germline, CDR1 is SEHNR and CDR2 is FQNEAQ (reference sequence). The germline V and J ends were trimmed by 1 base and 1 base, with 10 bases remaining between them. The CDR3 spans 15 residues.

This clone came up a few times. The chain combines TRBV7-9 with TRBJ2-5; no reliable D call. Germline loops: CDR1 SEHNR, CDR2 FQNEAQ (reference sequence). CDR3 size: 14 residues. Between the trimmed V and J ends, which lost 0 bases and 1 base, there was a span of 6 bases. CDR3 sequence reads: CASSLAVGQETQYF. CDR3 in DNA: TGTGCCAGCAGCTTAGCGGTGGGCCAAGAGACCCAGTACTTC.

The CDR3 here is CASRGLINEKLFF. DNA of the CDR3: TGTGCCAGCAGGGGACTGATTAATGAAAAACTGTTTTTT. The chain links TRBV6-5 to TRBJ1-4; D is perhaps TRBD1 (5 bases). Trimming pared 6 bases from V and 4 bases from J, leaving 9 bases between. Germline lookup yields CDR1 MNHEY and CDR2 SVGAGI. CDR3 length: 13 residues.

This clone was found a few times. The CDR3 DNA reads as TGTGCCAGCACCACAGGGCTCGGGGAGCTGTTTTTT. Translating it yields CASTTGLGELFF. The rearrangement joins TRBV2 to TRBJ2-2; D is perhaps TRBD1 (6 bases). CDR1 is SNHLY and CDR2 is FYNNEI in the germline V gene. Deletions cut 7 bases from V and 7 bases from J, with 10 bases between. The CDR3 runs 12 residues.

The DNA for the CDR3 is TGTGCCAGCAGTGGCGTCGGGACAGGGGGCACTGAAGCTTTCTTT. It yields the protein CASSGVGTGGTEAFF. The chain has TRBV6-5 and TRBJ1-1, with TRBD1 matching 11 bases. Germline V CDR1 and CDR2: MNHEY, SVGAGI. The CDR3 is 15 residues long. V gave up 5 bases and J gave up 4 bases; unmatched junction bases: 6.

To note about this clone: Other DNA sequences of this sample code for an identical CDR3. The V gene is TRBV25-1, the J gene TRBJ2-5; possibly TRBD1 or TRBD2 for D (5 bases each). Trimming stripped 5 bases from V and 2 bases from J, with 9 bases between. Germline V CDR1 and CDR2: MGHDK, SYGVNS. This CDR3 spans 13 amino acids. Here the CDR3 reads CASSRGAQETQYF. DNA of the CDR3: TGTGCCAGCAGTCGAGGGGCACAAGAGACCCAGTACTTC.

This clone turned up a few times. The gene calls are TRBV7-2 and TRBJ1-5, with 8 bases matching TRBD1. The CDR3 is made up of 16 amino acids. From germline, CDR1 is SGHTA and CDR2 FQGNSA. The junction had 11 bases not matched to a gene; V was cut back by 4 bases and J by 6 bases. The CDR3 loop is CASSSGGQARSQPQHF. CDR3 DNA: TGTGCCAGCAGCTCAGGGGGACAGGCGAGGTCTCAGCCCCAGCATTTT.

A few counts support this clone. The chain joins TRBV25-1 to TRBJ2-3; possible D gene TRBD2, 8 bases. The CDR3 consists of 14 residues. Between the trimmed V and J ends, which lost 6 bases and 2 bases, there was a span of 12 bases. Germline-derived CDR1 and CDR2 are MGHDK and SYGVNS. DNA for the CDR3: TGTGCCAGCAGCGGGAGGGGGCCCACAGATACGCAGTATTTT. As protein: CASSGRGPTDTQYF.

The V and J genes are TRBV5-4 and TRBJ2-4; TRBD1 agrees at 10 bases. The CDR3 sequence is 16 residues long. Germline V CDR1 and CDR2: SGHNT, YYREEE (reference sequence). With 4 bases clipped from V and 0 bases from J, the junction kept 4 bases outside the gene matches. In DNA, the CDR3 is TGTGCCAGCAGCCCGGGACAGGGGTTAGCCAAAAACATTCAGTACTTC. It codes for CASSPGQGLAKNIQYF.